This T cell receptor beta chain appears in the sequencing data of a study of a mutant IDH1 vaccine in newly diagnosed glioma. Study summary: Patients got their first vaccination 4-6 weeks after radiotherapy alone, or with temozolomide cycles.

TCRdb keeps only in-frame clones here, not all; method: immunoSEQ multiplex PCR. The table includes 60,000 to 100,000 clones, more than 80% detected once. As to time point: week 23, last vaccination. Topical imiquimod accompanied each vaccine dose, which consisted of 300 ug of mutant IDH1 20-mer peptide. The V gene lost 6 bases and the J gene lost 2 bases, with 13 bases spanning the gap. Germline loops: CDR1 MNHNY, CDR2 SVGAGI (reference sequence). This CDR3 has 14 amino acids. As to this clone: Its antigen is unknown.

Specimen: PBMCs, collected from a glioma patient whose treatment included an IDH1 peptide vaccine. The V call is TRBV6-6, the J call TRBJ2-5; no clear D. The receptor comes from a woman in her forties or fifties with glioma. For the CDR3, the DNA is TGTGCCAGCAGGCGCGACCGGACGCAAGAGACCCAGTACTTC. Residues: CASRRDRTQETQYF.